This TCR beta chain was sequenced in a study of shared clonotypes between healthy human individuals. The V gene's germline CDR1 is SGHRS and CDR2 YFSETQ. This CDR3 has 15 residues. V lost 3 bases, J lost 5 bases, and 6 bases stayed unmatched. Authors' data handling: As immunoSEQ supplied junction-only sequences (without quality scores), filtering differed. The table came from immunoSEQ multiplex PCR; TCRdb's copy has only in-frame clones and leaves some out. V and J calls and clone size are as listed in that table; D and trimming were resolved from the DNA. This sample has roughly 1,500,000 clones, with 98% found just once.

The rearrangement joins TRBV5-1 to TRBJ2-1, with 9 bases matching TRBD2. Sequences were obtained from naive CD4+ T cells sorted from blood. The sample's subset: CD45RA+ positively selected. This receptor was taken from a man aged 25 to 45 in good health. Written as DNA, the CDR3 is TGCGCCAGCAGCTCCCTAGCGGGGATTAACAATGAGCAGTTCTTC. This gives the protein CASSSLAGINNEQFF. The whole variable domain, filled in from reference TRBV5-1 and TRBJ2-1, reads KAGVTQTPRYLIKTRGQQVTLSCSPISGHRSVSWYQQTPGQGLQFLFEYFSETQRNKGNFPGRFSGRQFSNSRSEMNVSTLELGDSALYLCASSSLAGINNEQFFGPGTRLTVL.